These T cell receptor beta chains were read from a single sample in a study of cytomegalovirus exposure and HLA in healthy donors. Sequencing was performed with immunoSEQ multiplex PCR; in TCRdb, only in-frame clones are kept and a portion is missing. The sample data list about 160,000 clones. Sequenced sample: PBMCs. These receptors came from a woman in her sixties or seventies in good health and CMV-seronegative. CDR3s include the opening cysteine and the closing phenylalanine or tryptophan. D genes are given only for firm matches.

V gene	D gene	J gene	CDR3 DNA	CDR3 protein
TRBV5-5	TRBD1	TRBJ1-6	TGTGCCAGCAGCATAGGGACAGCGATGAATTCACCCCTCCACTTT	CASSIGTAMNSPLHF
TRBV5-1	TRBD1	TRBJ2-2	TGCGCCAGCAGCTTTACAGGGGGCAGGGGCACCGGGGAGCTGTTTTTT	CASSFTGGRGTGELFF
TRBV6-1	NA	TRBJ1-4	TGTGCCAGCAGCCTTATCCAGGGGGAAAAACTGTTTTTT	CASSLIQGEKLFF
TRBV2	NA	TRBJ1-2	TGTGCCAGCGGGAACAGGGAATCTGCTGGCTACACCTTC	CASGNRESAGYTF
TRBV11-2	TRBD2	TRBJ2-1	TGTGCCAGCAGCCAGAGCGGGAGGCCCGGGGATGAGCAGTTCTTC	CASSQSGRPGDEQFF
TRBV7-8	TRBD1	TRBJ2-7	TGTGCCAGCAGCCTTCGGGACAGGGACTACGAGCAGTACTTC	CASSLRDRDYEQYF
TRBV14	NA	TRBJ2-7	TGTGCCAGCAGCCAAGATCGGCAGGCCAAGCAGTACTTC	CASSQDRQAKQYF
TRBV12-5	TRBD1	TRBJ2-5	TGTGCTAGTGGCCACTCCCGGACAGGGACGATGGAGACCCAGTACTTC	CASGHSRTGTMETQYF
TRBV30	TRBD2	TRBJ2-1	TGTGCCTGGAGTGTAAGCGGGAGCGGGGGTTATGAGCAGTTCTTC	CAWSVSGSGGYEQFF
TRBV29-1	NA	TRBJ1-2	TGCAGCGTTGAAATGGAGAGGAGTAACAACTATGGCTACACCTTC	CSVEMERSNNYGYTF
TRBV5-1	TRBD1	TRBJ2-3	TGCGCCAGCAGCTTTAAGGGACAGGGACTCACAGATACGCAGTATTTT	CASSFKGQGLTDTQYF
TRBV5-1	NA	TRBJ2-7	TGCGCCAGCAGCTTCAATTACGAGCAGTACTTC	CASSFNYEQYF
TRBV15	NA	TRBJ1-1	TGTGCCACCAGCAGAGCCCGGCGGGCACCCACTGAAGCTTTCTTT	CATSRARRAPTEAFF
TRBV7-8	NA	TRBJ2-2	TGTGCCAGCAGCGATAGAAGCGGGGAGCTGTTTTTT	CASSDRSGELFF
TRBV6-1	NA	TRBJ2-5	TGTGCCAGCAGTGCCCGGGGGGCAGAGACCCAGTACTTC	CASSARGAETQYF
TRBV2	TRBD2	TRBJ2-7	TGTGCCAGCAGTGATTTGAGCGAGCGGGACTACGAGCAGTACTTC	CASSDLSERDYEQYF
TRBV18	NA	TRBJ1-1	TGTGCCAGCTCTCTTAGCATTGAAGGCACTGAAGCTTTCTTT	CASSLSIEGTEAFF
TRBV5-6	TRBD2	TRBJ2-1	TGTGCCAGCAGCTTTAGAGCGGGGGCGCACAATGAGCAGTTCTTC	CASSFRAGAHNEQFF
TRBV6-6	NA	TRBJ1-5	TGTGCCAGCTCGAGCCGGGATAATCAGCCCCAGCATTTT	CASSSRDNQPQHF
TRBV4-1	NA	TRBJ2-7	TGCGCCAGCAGCCAAGGGCGGGGCTTCGAGCAGTACTTC	CASSQGRGFEQYF
TRBV2	NA	TRBJ1-1	TGTGCCAGCACATCAGGGATGACTGAAGCTTTCTTT	CASTSGMTEAFF
TRBV14	NA	TRBJ2-7	TGTGCCAGCAGCCAAGCGTCGGGCAACAGGCGATCCTACGAGCAGTACTTC	CASSQASGNRRSYEQYF
TRBV19	NA	TRBJ1-5	TGTGCCAGTAGTATTAGAACAGGACAAAATCAGCCCCAGCATTTT	CASSIRTGQNQPQHF
TRBV5-1	NA	TRBJ1-2	TGCGCCAGCAGTCCCCTAACAGGACACCAAAACTATGGCTACACCTTC	CASSPLTGHQNYGYTF
TRBV19	TRBD1	TRBJ1-1	TGTGCCAGTAGTACCCTACAGGGGAGCGGGAACACTGAAGCTTTCTTT	CASSTLQGSGNTEAFF
TRBV7-8	TRBD1	TRBJ1-2	TGTGCCAGCAGCCCACGCGGACAGGGAGGAGGATATGGCTACACCTTC	CASSPRGQGGGYGYTF
TRBV15	NA	TRBJ2-1	TGTGCCACCAGCAGAGATCCTTTGGGGGCGGGGGATGAGCAGTTCTTC	CATSRDPLGAGDEQFF
TRBV10-1	NA	TRBJ1-3	TGCGCCAGCAGGCAGAAACCTGGAAACACCATATATTTT	CASRQKPGNTIYF
TRBV7-9	NA	TRBJ1-3	TGTGCCAGCAGCAGGGGCCCAGGGGTTGGAAACACCATATATTTT	CASSRGPGVGNTIYF
TRBV18	TRBD1	TRBJ2-1	TGTGCCAGCAAGGGACAGGTGGAAAAGGGTGAGCAGTTCTTC	CASKGQVEKGEQFF
TRBV6-5	NA	TRBJ1-1	TGTGCCAGCAGTTACTCGACAGTACGGGACACTGAAGCTTTCTTT	CASSYSTVRDTEAFF
TRBV6-1	NA	TRBJ1-1	TGTGCCAGCAGTGTCGAAAGGGACATCACTGAAGCTTTCTTT	CASSVERDITEAFF
TRBV6-6	NA	TRBJ2-2	TGTGCCAGCAGTCCTTATTCCGGGGAGCTGTTTTTT	CASSPYSGELFF
TRBV5-1	NA	TRBJ2-5	TGCGCCAGCAGCTTGGAAGGGAGCGAGACCCAGTACTTC	CASSLEGSETQYF
TRBV28	NA	TRBJ1-1	TGTGCCAGCAGTTTAACTAGAACTGAAGCTTTCTTT	CASSLTRTEAFF
TRBV27	TRBD1	TRBJ1-5	TGTGCCAGCAGAGGGACAGGGGTAGTTCAGCCCCAGCATTTT	CASRGTGVVQPQHF
TRBV5-4	TRBD1	TRBJ1-4	TGTGCCAGCAGCTCCGGGACAGTGAATGAAAAACTGTTTTTT	CASSSGTVNEKLFF